This TCR beta chain emerged from a study of OX40 agonist ivuxolimab in advanced cancers. Trimming took 3 bases from V and 0 from J, leaving 12 bases between them. CDR3 length: 15 amino acids. Per germline, CDR1 MDHEN and CDR2 SYDVKM. Sequenced by immunoSEQ multiplex PCR; TCRdb stores in-frame clones only, minus some. The sample lists about 49,000 clones, about 85% occurring once. This clonotype was sampled from an adult with an advanced solid tumor such as melanoma, head and neck, liver or kidney cancer. The rearrangement joins TRBV28 to TRBJ2-7; D is ambiguous. Sequences were derived from CD4+ or CD8+ T cells sorted from blood, sampled in a trial of the OX40 agonist ivuxolimab. DNA of the CDR3: TGTGCCAGCAGTTTGGGCACTGCCTCCTCCTACGAGCAGTACTTC. It is translated as CASSLGTASSYEQYF.